A selection of T cell receptor beta chains follows, all from one sample in a study of human T cells and chemical hapten exposure. TCRdb passed the RACE reads through MiXCR, listing each CDR3 protein once. The data show under 50,000 distinct CDR3 sequences, about 12% seen once. Sequencing was performed on whole blood, taken in connection with sensitization to the hapten diphenylcyclopropenone (DPC). All receptors derive from a woman aged 40-49 years with alopecia areata. Some clones in this sample may be carry-over from other donors' samples. Both conserved end residues are trimmed from each CDR3. Fields, in order: V gene, clone size, CDR3 protein. Expanded clones are given a class, and other clones once, few, many or no size at all.

v_gene: TRBV13; abundance: many; CDR3aa: ASSLGLGQVFSGANVLT
v_gene: TRBV6-1; abundance: .; CDR3aa: ASTRQGYYEQY
v_gene: TRBV5-1; abundance: .; CDR3aa: ASSLTLAGRTDTQY
v_gene: TRBV11-2; abundance: few; CDR3aa: ASSLEGIGATNSPLH
v_gene: TRBV2; abundance: .; CDR3aa: ASSVGPSTGELF
v_gene: TRBV28; abundance: .; CDR3aa: ASSETGGTISGANVLT
v_gene: TRBV6-2/TRBV6-3; abundance: many; CDR3aa: ASSPGQRYGYT
v_gene: TRBV29-1; abundance: .; CDR3aa: SVEVLGVHNEQF
v_gene: TRBV10-2; abundance: .; CDR3aa: ASSDQGAGSDEQY
v_gene: TRBV28; abundance: many; CDR3aa: ASSARSSYEQY
v_gene: TRBV14; abundance: many; CDR3aa: ASSQPAGSGTDTQY
v_gene: TRBV28; abundance: few; CDR3aa: ASSALKERHSYEQY
v_gene: TRBV9; abundance: few; CDR3aa: ASSVQGLSTEAF
v_gene: TRBV7-6; abundance: many; CDR3aa: ASSSLPLGETQY
v_gene: TRBV11-2; abundance: many; CDR3aa: ASSLVRTRTGELF
v_gene: TRBV9; abundance: many; CDR3aa: ASSQGAQGQPQH
v_gene: TRBV10-3; abundance: few; CDR3aa: AISAGTGAAGELF
v_gene: TRBV29-1; abundance: .; CDR3aa: SVESQRNTEAF
v_gene: TRBV6-5; abundance: many; CDR3aa: ASTWGMNTEAF
v_gene: TRBV28; abundance: many; CDR3aa: ASRTNTEAF
v_gene: TRBV5-1; abundance: many; CDR3aa: ASSLSSTDTQY
v_gene: TRBV29-1; abundance: .; CDR3aa: SVGETGDIYGYT
v_gene: TRBV9; abundance: .; CDR3aa: ASSVPPAEQF
v_gene: TRBV10-2; abundance: many; CDR3aa: ASSEGTDTQY
v_gene: TRBV10-3; abundance: few; CDR3aa: AIRPGQDYEQY
v_gene: TRBV7-2; abundance: .; CDR3aa: ASSHGQGLYNEQF
v_gene: TRBV28; abundance: many; CDR3aa: ASSSPGAVGDEQF
v_gene: TRBV2; abundance: few; CDR3aa: ASNLPGHNEQF
v_gene: TRBV4-3; abundance: few; CDR3aa: ASSQDGGTRYEQY
v_gene: TRBV5-4; abundance: many; CDR3aa: ASSQQTGGEETQY
v_gene: TRBV28; abundance: few; CDR3aa: ASNTGQGMRY
v_gene: TRBV30; abundance: many; CDR3aa: AWVPGQGRMGYT
v_gene: TRBV29-1; abundance: .; CDR3aa: SAWGGNTEAF
v_gene: TRBV29-1; abundance: few; CDR3aa: SATGTGEGETQY
v_gene: TRBV29-1; abundance: few; CDR3aa: SAPLVDEQF
v_gene: TRBV24-1; abundance: many; CDR3aa: ATSGGDSRSYNEQF
v_gene: TRBV10-1; abundance: medium-sized; CDR3aa: ASSPTLNTEAF
v_gene: TRBV30; abundance: many; CDR3aa: AWTEAYNEQF
v_gene: TRBV28; abundance: .; CDR3aa: ASSLPGGGLEQY
v_gene: TRBV20-1; abundance: few; CDR3aa: SARVSGADTQY
v_gene: TRBV29-1; abundance: .; CDR3aa: SMVGEGYGYT
v_gene: TRBV7-3; abundance: few; CDR3aa: ASSSTGELF
v_gene: TRBV24-1; abundance: few; CDR3aa: ATSDWGGRRMNEQF
v_gene: TRBV12-5; abundance: many; CDR3aa: ASGFGQGNSPLH
v_gene: TRBV28; abundance: many; CDR3aa: ASIRGGGVADTQY
v_gene: TRBV28; abundance: .; CDR3aa: ASSSQGYVDEQY